This TCR beta chain comes out of a study of cytomegalovirus exposure and HLA in healthy donors. Findings and limits, study-wide: A missense DCLRE1C variant was associated with V- and J-gene trimming of TCR beta chains in a later analysis, and an independent cohort replicated the association. Accurate predictions that matched the HLA-A and HLA-B alleles of most subjects were reportedly made from TCR beta sequences. An assumption of roughly uniform sequencing depth across donors underlay the presence/absence analyses.

About this clone itself: Its antigen is not known. The junction departs from germline at one end; a sequencing error may be responsible.

At the time of sampling, donors were nominally healthy, though unrecorded immune exposures were likely. With 60 Vbeta and 13 Jbeta primers, the PCR was carried out. Clones were sequenced by immunoSEQ multiplex PCR, and TCRdb holds only the in-frame ones, with some missing. In the table there are 150,000 to 200,000 clones, over 80% of which are singletons. Sequencing used PBMCs. This TCR was recovered from a boy aged 2 to 10 in good health and CMV-seronegative.

CDR3 sequence reads: CASSRDFTNYSYTF. CDR3 in DNA: TGTGCCAGCAGTCGGGACTTTACTAACTATAGCTACACCTTC. The chain employs TRBV11-2 and TRBJ1-2; TRBD1 might be the D (5 bases). The CDR3 is made up of 14 amino acids. The germline gives CDR1 SGHAT, CDR2 FQNNGV.